This T cell receptor (beta chain) was observed in a study of T cells expressing NK-cell markers. Overall study: The authors sequenced eight donors, of whom seven were HCMV-seropositive and one was seronegative.

TCRdb reprocessed the 5' RACE reads and reports one entry per CDR3 protein, with no DNA. The sample yields 550,000 to 600,000 distinct CDR3 sequences, of which the top ten take up approximately 4%. CDR3 length equals 14 residues. Germline assignment: CDR1 MDHEN and CDR2 SYDVKM. Sequenced material: blood T cells: a sorted CD56 or NKG2C T cell subset, CD4+ or CD8+ T cells, or bulk PBMC T cells (not recorded which). The chain uses TRBV28 and TRBJ1-1. The receptor was derived from a man aged 18 to 35 in good health. The CDR3 here is CASSAENSNTEAFF.